This record looks at one T cell receptor beta chain sequence and its context. This clone was seen more than once but under ten times. This clone's antigen is unknown. Base qualities are not recorded, but no much larger clone differs from it by a single base. This specimen's treatment or condition label, interpreted: oral pan-JAK inhibitor, 5-10 mg twice daily. Lesional scalp punch biopsies and peripheral blood were collected from alopecia areata patients. PBMCs were separated by density centrifugation and stained for CD3, CD4 and CD8, after which CD4+ and CD8+ T cells were sorted on a FACSAria. Trimming accounts for 7 bases at V and 0 bases at J, while the number of junction bases matched to no gene is 11. Taken from cysteine to phenylalanine, the CDR3 has 16 residues. Of the read, only the CDR3 DNA is kept; its 48 bases are in frame from base 1. According to the germline V gene (reference sequence), CDR1 reads LNHDA and CDR2 reads SQIVND.

The data belong to a study of CD8+ T cells in alopecia areata (dated by TCRdb to 2016 to 2019). Study-wide context: The treated patients took part in an open-label pilot trial in which moderate-to-severe alopecia areata was treated with oral tofacitinib at 5 to 10 mg twice daily. Patients stayed on tofacitinib for 6 to 18 months and then had 6 months of follow-up off drug so that delayed response and recurrence could be assessed. Disease severity in treated patients was measured with the SALT score, which quantifies the percentage of affected scalp surface area. High-throughput TCRbeta sequencing was used to examine T cell clonal expansion in alopecia areata in both the C3H/HeJ mouse model and human patients. Human TCRbeta sequencing covered scalp tissue and sorted CD4+ and CD8+ peripheral blood T cells from patchy and totalis/universalis alopecia areata patients and healthy controls. Patients on tofacitinib were biopsied at baseline and after 4 and 24 weeks of treatment, and several of the patients also had a later scalp biopsy. Scalp clonality was compared across normal scalp (n=4), patchy alopecia areata scalp (n=8), and alopecia totalis/universalis scalp (n=8). The RNA source kit depended on sample type: the PAXgene miRNA kit for fixed scalp, the miRNeasy kit for PBMCs, and the RNeasy kit for mouse skin. Amplification of TCRbeta CDR3 regions was done by immunoSEQ multiplex PCR using 35 Vbeta forward primers and 13 Jbeta reverse primers. General study outcomes and caveats: TCR sequences shared between patients were less clear than in mice, possibly partly because of HLA diversity in the patient population. Scalp TCR repertoire analysis is complicated because resident alphabeta T cells in normal human skin are also sequenced, whereas mouse skin is dominated by gammadelta T cells. Compared with normal scalp, lesional scalp had higher clonality and more expanded CD8+ clones, particularly in alopecia totalis/universalis, a pattern that suggests antigenic drive. With tofacitinib, both scalp clonality and the number of expanded CD8+ clones among the top 100 scalp clones went down significantly. Many expanded lesional clones persisted in scalp and blood during tofacitinib treatment, which may partly explain relapse after stopping treatment. Because the treated cohort was small and had only one nonresponder, larger studies are needed to examine links between baseline CD8+ expansion and response.

Receptor amplification or capture employed the immunoSEQ multiplex PCR assay. For TCR sequencing, RNA was extracted from every sample and reverse transcribed into cDNA to serve as template. First-strand cDNA was synthesized with SuperScript III using a 2:1 mix of oligo-dT and random hexamers. A synthetic immune receptor repertoire was used to measure amplification bias, and any remaining bias was corrected computationally. From the authors' description of their analysis: Raw reads were preprocessed for error removal, and CDR3 was defined according to IMGT conventions as running from the conserved cysteine to phenylalanine. Clonality was computed as 1 minus the Shannon entropy, with the entropy normalized by log2 of the number of productive unique TCRs. Scalp TCRbeta sequences were cross-referenced with sorted blood CD4 and CD8 repertoires so that the CD4 or CD8 identity of scalp clones could be inferred. The table was pulled from immuneACCESS by TCRdb, which kept in-frame rearrangements only. Such tables lose some clones; where checked, under half of the loss comes from unresolved V genes, and the rest has no known cause. Clonal size and the V and J genes are those of that table, whereas D and trimming came from the DNA. The sample records about 210,000 clones, roughly two fifths of which are singletons. The ten largest clones represent roughly 0.5% of the sample.

The TCR sequence derives from a human donor with alopecia areata. The rearranged chain carries TRBV19 and TRBJ1-1, and TRBD1 matches 7 of the central bases. The sequencing here drew on CD4+ T cells sorted from blood, taken between weeks 30 and 35, from a patient treated with tofacitinib. The CDR3 reads CASTRQGGMMNTEAFF. DNA sequence: TGTGCCAGTACCCGCCAGGGGGGCATGATGAACACTGAAGCTTTCTTT.